The 7 T cell receptor beta chains below come from one sample, sequenced in a study of T cells in Graves' hyperthyroidism and ophthalmopathy (dated 2019 in TCRdb). Preparation of the library involved multiplex PCR. TCRdb lists the instrument as Illumina HiSeq 2000. Amplification of TCR beta CDR3 regions was carried out from RNA transcripts. The first round of RT-PCR for the TCR CDR3 was performed with the HTBI primer set and the Qiagen OneStep RT-PCR kit. TCRdb applied fastp at Q25 and MiXCR to the public reads, then kept only in-frame beta chains. A single entry per CDR3 protein holds the most common genes and DNA from its merged rows. This sample has about 350,000 distinct CDR3 sequences in its table, and roughly 13% of those were observed once. The ten largest make up about 37% of the sample. Sequenced material: blood. All receptors derive from a middle-aged woman with Graves' ophthalmopathy.

This clonotype showed up many times. The J gene is TRBJ2-3, the V gene TRBV3-1, with TRBD2 matching over 7 bases. CDR1 is LGHDT, CDR2 YNNKEL, per germline (reference sequence). The CDR3 extends over 14 amino acids. The V segment lost 6 bases and the J segment 2 bases; nucleotides outside the gene matches: 5. This CDR3 reads CASRPSGFTDTQYF. The CDR3 coding sequence is TGTGCCAGCAGACCTAGCGGATTCACAGATACGCAGTATTTT.

V is TRBV10-3 and J is TRBJ1-1, with TRBD1 matching over 12 bases. The CDR3 covers 21 residues. The trim removed 3 bases at V and 4 bases at J, leaving 21 bases unmatched. Germline CDR1 is ENHRY and CDR2 is SYGVKD. The CDR3 protein is CAISDSGTGGGEGIGLTEAFF. Written as DNA, the CDR3 is TGTGCCATCAGTGATTCCGGGACAGGGGGCGGCGAAGGGATCGGGCTCACTGAAGCTTTCTTT.

This clonotype was observed many times. This sequence joins TRBV29-1 and TRBJ1-1; no firm D call. The length of the CDR3 is 12 residues. Germline CDR1 SQVTM, CDR2 ANQGSEA. The CDR3 DNA is TGCTCAACCGTTTGGGGGAACACTGAAGCTTTCTTT. Its protein product is CSTVWGNTEAFF.

This clonotype was counted at least ten times. This chain uses TRBV20-1 with TRBJ1-1, with D possibly being TRBD1 (6 bases). This CDR3 is 11 amino acids long. Trimming pared 5 bases from V and 7 bases from J, leaving 11 bases between. The germline V gene encodes CDR1 DFQATT and CDR2 SNEGSKA (reference sequence). Here the CDR3 reads CSAQTGFEAFF. CDR3 bases: TGCAGTGCTCAAACAGGGTTTGAAGCTTTCTTT.

This clonotype has a count of ten or more. V is TRBV7-9 and J is TRBJ2-7, with 9 bases that match TRBD1. CDR3 length equals 14 residues. Trimming cost V 5 bases and J 3 bases; bases outside gene matches: 5. Germline assignment: CDR1 SEHNR and CDR2 FQNEAQ (reference sequence). CDR3 in DNA: TGTGCCAGCAGCCCTCGGGACAGGGACTACGAGCAGTACTTC. It yields the protein CASSPRDRDYEQYF.

With respect to this clonotype: A read error may produce the germline difference seen at one junction end. The V call is TRBV6-5, the J call TRBJ1-1; D possibly corresponds to TRBD1 (6 bases). Germline lookup yields CDR1 MNHEY and CDR2 SVGAGI. The length of the CDR3 is 14 residues. The CDR3 DNA reads TGTGCCAGCAGTCACTCCAGGGGTGACGATGAAGCTTTCTTT. Translation gives CASSHSRGDDEAFF.

J is TRBJ2-1 and V is TRBV25-1; D possibly corresponds to TRBD1 (6 bases). From germline, CDR1 is MGHDK and CDR2 SYGVNS. This CDR3 is built from 12 residues. The V gene lost 7 bases and the J gene lost 7 bases, with 11 bases spanning the gap. CDR3 sequence (DNA): TGTGCCAGCACGGACAGCGGAAATGAGCAGTTCTTC. It yields the protein CASTDSGNEQFF. Based on the CDR3 plus reference TRBV25-1 and TRBJ2-1, the full variable domain is EADIYQTPRYLVIGTGKKITLECSQTMGHDKMYWYQQDPGMELHLIHYSYGVNSTEKGDLSSESTVSRIRTEHFPLTLESARPSHTSQYLCASTDSGNEQFFGPGTRLTVL.